The T cell receptor (beta chain) described here comes from a study of blood T cell repertoires in COVID-19. In the study overall: Acute-phase and convalescent COVID-19 samples originated in the United States, Italy and Spain. PBMCs, B-cell-depleted T cells, or T cells provided the cDNA or gDNA that made up the material.

Profiled with immunoSEQ multiplex PCR; TCRdb holds only in-frame clones, not every one. This sample has about 370,000 clones, with around 92% found just once. This CDR3 spans 14 amino acids. V was trimmed by 5 bases and J by 9 bases, leaving 17 bases between them. Germline V gives CDR1 MNHEY, CDR2 SVGAGI. Specimen: peripheral blood. V gene TRBV6-5 combines with J gene TRBJ1-5; D uncertain. The TCR comes from a woman under 40 with COVID-19, enrolled during active disease. The CDR3, as DNA: TGTGCCAGCAGTCCCCGCCTCCCGGGATGGCCCCAGCATTTT. It yields the protein CASSPRLPGWPQHF.